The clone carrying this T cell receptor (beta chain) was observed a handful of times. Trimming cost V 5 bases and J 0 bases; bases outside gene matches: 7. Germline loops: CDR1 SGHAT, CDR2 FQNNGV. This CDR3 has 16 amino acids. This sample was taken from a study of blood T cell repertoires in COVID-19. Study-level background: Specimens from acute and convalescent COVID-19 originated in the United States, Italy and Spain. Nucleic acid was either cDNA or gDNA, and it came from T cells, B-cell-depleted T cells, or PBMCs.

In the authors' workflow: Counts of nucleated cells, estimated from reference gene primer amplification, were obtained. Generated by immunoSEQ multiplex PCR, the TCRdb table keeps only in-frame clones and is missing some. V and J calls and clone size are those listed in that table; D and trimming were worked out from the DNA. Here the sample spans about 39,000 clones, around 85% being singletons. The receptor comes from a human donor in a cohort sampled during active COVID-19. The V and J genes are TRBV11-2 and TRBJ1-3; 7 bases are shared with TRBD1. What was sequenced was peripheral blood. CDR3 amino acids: CASSTQGLISGNTIYF. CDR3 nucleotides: TGTGCCAGCAGCACACAGGGGCTTATCTCTGGAAACACCATATATTTT. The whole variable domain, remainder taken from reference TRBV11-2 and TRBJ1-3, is EAGVAQSPRYKIIEKRQSVAFWCNPISGHATLYWYQQILGQGPKLLIQFQNNGVVDDSQLPKDRFSAERLKGVDSTLKIQPAKLEDSAVYLCASSTQGLISGNTIYFGEGSWLTVV.